The rows below give T cell receptor beta chains drawn from one sample of a study of post-analysis software for immune sequencing data. TCRdb analysed the PCR reads with MiXCR anew, one entry per CDR3 protein. The sample records about 430,000 distinct CDR3 sequences, 30% to 45% being singletons. The material sequenced was blood. The receptor set was obtained from a girl under 10 years old with multiple sclerosis. The CDR3 runs from the conserved cysteine through the conserved F or W. A D gene is named only where the DNA matches it firmly. Only some rows state a clone size, as once, few, many or a class for expanded clones.

TRBD1,.,TRBJ1-2,TRBV7-9,CASSPRQGGYDGYTF,TGTGCCAGCAGCCCCCGACAGGGGGGGTACGATGGCTACACCTTC
TRBD1,.,TRBJ1-5,TRBV27,CASTLTGASNQPQHF,TGTGCCAGCACCCTCACAGGGGCCAGCAATCAGCCCCAGCATTTT
.,.,TRBJ2-1,TRBV5-4,CATRSIGDPGEQFF,TGTGCCACCCGATCAATAGGGGATCCAGGTGAGCAGTTCTTC
.,few,TRBJ2-7,TRBV7-2,CASSRGVSSSYEQYF,TGTGCCAGCAGCCGAGGGGTCTCCTCCTCCTACGAGCAGTACTTC
TRBD2,.,TRBJ2-1,TRBV28,CASSFGTGRGVNEQFF,TGTGCCAGCAGTTTTGGAACTGGGCGGGGGGTGAATGAGCAGTTCTTC
TRBD1,.,TRBJ2-3,TRBV6-5,CAGSYSKQGFYTQYF,TGTGCCGGCAGTTACTCGAAACAGGGGTTTTATACGCAGTATTTT
.,.,TRBJ1-5,TRBV27,CASPHVGTSNQPQHF,TGTGCCAGCCCCCATGTAGGGACTAGCAATCAGCCCCAGCATTTT
TRBD2,.,TRBJ2-5,TRBV11-2,CARSLAGRAEGETQYF,TGTGCCAGAAGCTTAGCAGGGAGGGCCGAGGGGGAGACCCAGTACTTC
TRBD2,many,TRBJ2-1,TRBV27,CASSYSSGRNPNEQFF,TGTGCCAGCAGTTACTCAAGCGGGAGGAACCCCAATGAGCAGTTCTTC
TRBD2,few,TRBJ2-1,TRBV15,CATSSSPSGPTYNEQFF,TGTGCCACCAGCAGTTCCCCTAGCGGGCCGACCTACAATGAGCAGTTCTTC
.,few,TRBJ2-5,TRBV9,CASSDGHRETQYF,TGTGCCAGCAGCGATGGACATCGGGAGACCCAGTACTTC
.,.,TRBJ2-3,TRBV12-3/TRBV12-4,CASSPARASPDTQYF,TGTGCCAGCAGTCCCGCCCGTGCGAGTCCAGATACGCAGTATTTT
.,.,TRBJ1-2,TRBV6-5,CASIDDRNDGYTF,TGTGCCAGCATCGACGACAGAAACGATGGCTACACCTTC
.,few,TRBJ2-5,TRBV10-2,CASWTARETQYF,TGCGCCAGTTGGACAGCCCGAGAGACCCAGTACTTC
TRBD2,.,TRBJ2-5,TRBV20-1,CSASGLAGVAETQYF,TGCAGTGCTAGTGGGCTAGCGGGAGTCGCAGAGACCCAGTACTTC
.,many,TRBJ2-1,TRBV12-3/TRBV12-4,CASSLIGTYNEQFF,TGTGCCAGCAGTTTGATCGGGACCTACAATGAGCAGTTCTTC
.,few,TRBJ1-1,TRBV5-1,CASSLVGELNTEAFF,TGCGCCAGCAGCTTGGTAGGGGAATTGAACACTGAAGCTTTCTTT
.,.,TRBJ1-4,TRBV12-3/TRBV12-4,CASSTNDEKLFF,TGTGCCAGCAGTACGAACGATGAAAAACTGTTTTTT
TRBD1,.,TRBJ2-7,TRBV5-1,CASSLGPPTGRGYEQYF,TGCGCCAGCAGCTTGGGCCCGCCGACAGGGAGAGGCTACGAGCAGTACTTC
.,once,TRBJ2-1,TRBV5-1,CASSLGLAGLNEQFF,TGCGCCAGCAGCTTAGGTCTGGCAGGTTTAAATGAGCAGTTCTTC
TRBD2,once,TRBJ2-1,TRBV12-5,CASGKLAGGFF,TGTGCTAGTGGTAAACTAGCGGGAGGGTTCTTC
TRBD1,few,TRBJ1-5,TRBV28,CASKRGTGGYQPQHF,TGTGCCAGCAAACGGGGAACAGGGGGCTATCAGCCCCAGCATTTT
TRBD2,.,TRBJ2-3,TRBV7-3,CASSSRLAGGADTQYF,TGTGCCAGCAGCTCTAGACTAGCTGGAGGGGCAGATACGCAGTATTTT
.,few,TRBJ2-1,TRBV4-1,CASSQDGRSEQFF,TGCGCCAGCAGCCAAGATGGGCGGTCTGAGCAGTTCTTC
.,once,TRBJ2-7,TRBV7-9,CASSYTSSYEQYF,TGTGCCAGCAGCTATACTAGCTCCTACGAGCAGTACTTC
.,.,TRBJ2-3,TRBV7-2,CASSLRYSSTDTRYF,TGTGCCAGCAGCCTTAGGTACTCTAGCACAGATACGCGGTATTTT
TRBD1,.,TRBJ2-7,TRBV28,CASSPVLGTGHYNEQYF,TGTGCCAGCAGTCCAGTATTAGGGACAGGGCACTACAATGAGCAGTACTTC
.,.,TRBJ1-2,TRBV15,CATSRDLGRLSYTF,TGTGCCACCAGCAGAGACCTGGGACGCCTAAGCTACACCTTC
.,few,TRBJ2-4,TRBV27,CASSQGFGIQYF,TGTGCCAGCAGTCAGGGTTTCGGCATTCAGTACTTC
TRBD2,few,TRBJ2-7,TRBV10-3,CAISGLEPYEQYF,TGTGCCATCAGCGGACTAGAACCCTACGAGCAGTACTTC
TRBD1,.,TRBJ1-2,TRBV7-9,CASRTDRGGYTF,TGTGCCAGCAGGACGGACAGGGGAGGCTACACCTTC